This TCR beta chain was recorded in a study of T-cell reconstitution after alpha-beta-depleted transplantation in children. Findings and limits, study-wide: T-cell numbers and diversity, one year after transplant, stemmed largely from T cells that were newly produced. Several hundred expanded graft clones reportedly were the source of alpha-beta T cells about two months after transplant. Some patients' high day-60 TCRbeta diversity was traced to surviving recipient T cells and thymic progenitors.

Germline V CDR1 and CDR2: SGHRS, YFSETQ. The CDR3 is 15 residues long. Deletions cut 4 bases from V and 11 bases from J, with 19 bases between. Preparation of the TCRbeta library was carried out with unique molecular identifiers. One entry per CDR3 protein results from TCRdb running MiXCR on the PCR reads. The table includes 200,000 to 250,000 distinct CDR3 sequences, 8.4% detected once. This clonotype has a count of ten or more. Its antigen is not identified. This sequence was found in a male patient between 2 and 15 years old who had a stem cell transplant for acute myeloid leukemia, so the T cells may come from the graft donor. The sequencing here drew on PBMCs, mostly from graft donor cells, taken 360 days after TCRalphabeta/CD19-depleted stem cell transplant. The chain carries TRBV5-1 and TRBJ1-6; possible D gene TRBD1, 6 bases. This CDR3 reads CASSKDRTYAAPLHF. The CDR3 DNA follows: TGCGCCAGCAGCAAAGACAGGACCTATGCGGCACCCCTCCACTTT.